This is a list of T cell receptor beta chains from one sample in a study of cytomegalovirus exposure and HLA in healthy donors. Profiled with immunoSEQ multiplex PCR; TCRdb holds only in-frame clones, not every one. The sample lists around 140,000 clones, about four fifths occurring once. Sequenced input: PBMCs. The receptors stem from a male donor in good health and CMV-seronegative. Both conserved end residues are part of each CDR3. The D gene is left open where the match is weak. Clone size is not always given. Where it is, it says once, few, many or a class for expanded clones.

DNA: TGCGCCAGCAGCTTTTGGGACAGGGAGTCTAAAACCCAGTACTTC
CDR3: CASSFWDRESKTQYF
size: -
V: TRBV5-1
J: TRBJ2-5
D: TRBD1

DNA: TGCGCCAGCAGCTCAGGACAGGGCCAAGAGACCCAGTACTTC
CDR3: CASSSGQGQETQYF
size: few
V: TRBV5-1
J: TRBJ2-5
D: TRBD1

DNA: TGTGCCAGCAGCTCTAGCGGGGGGATAGCCAAAAACATTCAGTACTTC
CDR3: CASSSSGGIAKNIQYF
size: -
V: TRBV9
J: TRBJ2-4
D: TRBD2

DNA: TGTGCCAGCAGTGGCCCGACTAGCGCACAAGAGACCCAGTACTTC
CDR3: CASSGPTSAQETQYF
size: -
V: TRBV2
J: TRBJ2-5
D: TRBD2

DNA: TGTGCCAGCCCACCCACGGCTTTGAGGGACACTGAAGCTTTCTTT
CDR3: CASPPTALRDTEAFF
size: -
V: TRBV18
J: TRBJ1-1
D: -

DNA: TGTGCCAGCTGCAGGTCGAACACCGGGGAGCTGTTTTTT
CDR3: CASCRSNTGELFF
size: -
V: TRBV9
J: TRBJ2-2
D: -

DNA: TGTGCCAGTAGATCGCGGGGGGGGTATCAAGAGACCCAGTACTTC
CDR3: CASRSRGGYQETQYF
size: -
V: TRBV19
J: TRBJ2-5
D: TRBD2

DNA: TGTGCCAGCAGCAAAGTTCGAAGACTACAAGAGACGGCCCAGTACTTC
CDR3: CASSKVRRLQETAQYF
size: -
V: TRBV21-1
J: TRBJ2-5
D: -

DNA: TGTGCCAGCAGCTTAGTCTCCGACAGGGATTACTGGGGCTACACCTTC
CDR3: CASSLVSDRDYWGYTF
size: -
V: TRBV7-8
J: TRBJ1-2
D: TRBD1

DNA: TGCGCCAGCAGCCACGATCAGGGATTCCTCCACTTT
CDR3: CASSHDQGFLHF
size: -
V: TRBV4-3
J: TRBJ1-6
D: -

DNA: TGTGCCACCAGCAGCTTCCGACTAGCGGGGGGAGGGGAGCAGTTCTTC
CDR3: CATSSFRLAGGGEQFF
size: -
V: TRBV15
J: TRBJ2-1
D: TRBD2

DNA: TGTGCCAGCAGTGGGGGCTGGGCAAGGAATGAAGCTTTCTTT
CDR3: CASSGGWARNEAFF
size: -
V: TRBV25-1
J: TRBJ1-1
D: -

DNA: TGCGCCAGCAGCTCTACAGGGGCAGGCACTGAAGCTTTCTTT
CDR3: CASSSTGAGTEAFF
size: few
V: TRBV5-1
J: TRBJ1-1
D: TRBD1

DNA: TGTGCCAGCAGTCTCCGGGACAGGTATCAGCCCCAGCATTTT
CDR3: CASSLRDRYQPQHF
size: -
V: TRBV6-5
J: TRBJ1-5
D: TRBD1

DNA: TGTGCCAGCAGTGAAGTTGGGACAGGTAATTCACCCCTCCACTTT
CDR3: CASSEVGTGNSPLHF
size: once
V: TRBV6-1
J: TRBJ1-6
D: TRBD1

DNA: TGTGCCATCAGCGGTAGCGGGGTCTACAATGAGCAGTTCTTC
CDR3: CAISGSGVYNEQFF
size: -
V: TRBV10-3
J: TRBJ2-1
D: TRBD2

DNA: TGTGCCAGTACCGAGGCGGGGTGGGGAAACTATGGCTACACCTTC
CDR3: CASTEAGWGNYGYTF
size: -
V: TRBV19
J: TRBJ1-2
D: -

DNA: TGCGCCAGCAGCTTGACTAGCGGAGCGGGGGCCGGGGAGCTGTTTTTT
CDR3: CASSLTSGAGAGELFF
size: -
V: TRBV5-1
J: TRBJ2-2
D: TRBD2

DNA: TGTGCCAGCAGTTACTCGAAGGGGGCAAGAACTGAAGCTTTCTTT
CDR3: CASSYSKGARTEAFF
size: -
V: TRBV6-5
J: TRBJ1-1
D: TRBD1

DNA: TGTGCCAGTAGTATCTTAACCGGAGGGGACACTGAAGCTTTCTTT
CDR3: CASSILTGGDTEAFF
size: -
V: TRBV19
J: TRBJ1-1
D: -

DNA: TGTGCCAGCAGTGAGCCCTTCCTGACAGGGGACGAATATGGCTACACCTTC
CDR3: CASSEPFLTGDEYGYTF
size: -
V: TRBV6-1
J: TRBJ1-2
D: TRBD1

DNA: TGTGCCTGGAGGCTAACAGGGGGTGTTGAAGCTTTCTTT
CDR3: CAWRLTGGVEAFF
size: few
V: TRBV30
J: TRBJ1-1
D: TRBD1

DNA: TGTGCCAGCAGTTCGGGACTAGCCCCATCGGGGGAGCAGTACTTC
CDR3: CASSSGLAPSGEQYF
size: -
V: TRBV27
J: TRBJ2-7
D: TRBD2

DNA: TGTGCCACCAGCAGAGCCCCTAGCGGGGGCCCCTACAATGAGCAGTTCTTC
CDR3: CATSRAPSGGPYNEQFF
size: -
V: TRBV15
J: TRBJ2-1
D: TRBD2

DNA: TGTGCCAGCACTTACCTCTCGGGGAGCACAGATACGCAGTATTTT
CDR3: CASTYLSGSTDTQYF
size: -
V: TRBV7-2
J: TRBJ2-3
D: -

DNA: TGTGCCAGCTCACCACCACCGACACCCTACGAGCAGTACTTC
CDR3: CASSPPPTPYEQYF
size: -
V: TRBV18
J: TRBJ2-7
D: -

DNA: TGTGCCATCAGTGAGAGCATCCTAGCGGGGGCCTCAGATACGCAGTATTTT
CDR3: CAISESILAGASDTQYF
size: -
V: TRBV10-3
J: TRBJ2-3
D: TRBD2

DNA: TGCGCCAGCAAACAAGAGGAGGGCCACACTGAAGCTTTCTTT
CDR3: CASKQEEGHTEAFF
size: -
V: TRBV5-1
J: TRBJ1-1
D: -

DNA: TGTGCCAGCAGCCAAGGGCTAGCGGGGGGGTTAGATACGCAGTATTTT
CDR3: CASSQGLAGGLDTQYF
size: -
V: TRBV6-6
J: TRBJ2-3
D: TRBD2

DNA: TGTGCCATCAGCCAGGGGGTTGGAATGAACACTGAAGCTTTCTTT
CDR3: CAISQGVGMNTEAFF
size: -
V: TRBV10-3
J: TRBJ1-1
D: TRBD1

DNA: TGCGCCAGCAGCGAGAGGACAACTGGGGCCAACGTCCTGACTTTC
CDR3: CASSERTTGANVLTF
size: -
V: TRBV4-3
J: TRBJ2-6
D: -

DNA: TGTGCCAGCAGGCCGACAGGGGGCCTAAACGAGCAGTACTTC
CDR3: CASRPTGGLNEQYF
size: -
V: TRBV6-1
J: TRBJ2-7
D: TRBD1

DNA: TGTGCCAGCAGCGCTCACCCGGGACAGGGACATAATGAGCAGTTCTTC
CDR3: CASSAHPGQGHNEQFF
size: once
V: TRBV7-9
J: TRBJ2-1
D: TRBD1

DNA: TGTGCCAGCAGCTTATCCAGGGGGGATGGCTACACCTTC
CDR3: CASSLSRGDGYTF
size: -
V: TRBV11-2
J: TRBJ1-2
D: TRBD1

DNA: TGTGCCAGCAGCTCAACCCTCTGGGGACAGGCCTCCTACGAGCAGTACTTC
CDR3: CASSSTLWGQASYEQYF
size: -
V: TRBV11-3
J: TRBJ2-7
D: TRBD1

DNA: TGTGCCAGCAGCCGTACAGGGGGCCCTTCCCAAGAGACCCAGTACTTC
CDR3: CASSRTGGPSQETQYF
size: -
V: TRBV7-9
J: TRBJ2-5
D: TRBD1

DNA: TGTGCCAGCAGCGTAGATCGTGGTGCCAGCTCCTACAATGAGCAGTTCTTC
CDR3: CASSVDRGASSYNEQFF
size: once
V: TRBV9
J: TRBJ2-1
D: -

DNA: TGTGCCGTCGGGGGGGACTCCTACGAGCAGTACTTC
CDR3: CAVGGDSYEQYF
size: -
V: TRBV7-9
J: TRBJ2-7
D: TRBD2

DNA: TGTGCCAGCAGTCTATCGGGGTCCTCCTACGAGCAGTACTTC
CDR3: CASSLSGSSYEQYF
size: -
V: TRBV6-5
J: TRBJ2-7
D: -

DNA: TGTGCCAGCAGCTTGAAAGGGGGCGGTGAAGCTTTCTTT
CDR3: CASSLKGGGEAFF
size: few
V: TRBV5-4
J: TRBJ1-1
D: TRBD1

DNA: TGTGCCAGTAGTAGAGGACTTTTTTCCACCAAGCCCCAGCATTTT
CDR3: CASSRGLFSTKPQHF
size: once
V: TRBV19
J: TRBJ1-5
D: -

DNA: TGCGCCAGCAGCCAGGCGAACAGGGGTTCGAACACCGGGGAGCTGTTTTTT
CDR3: CASSQANRGSNTGELFF
size: -
V: TRBV4-3
J: TRBJ2-2
D: TRBD1

DNA: TGTGCCAGCTCCCCTATCTCTGAAGCTTTCTTT
CDR3: CASSPISEAFF
size: -
V: TRBV18
J: TRBJ1-1
D: -

DNA: TGTGCCAGTAGGACGGGGTCCCTACAAGGCTATGGCTACACCTTC
CDR3: CASRTGSLQGYGYTF
size: -
V: TRBV19
J: TRBJ1-2
D: -

DNA: TGTGCCAGCAGTTTACTATCTGGGACAGGGGTTGGGGAGCAGTACTTC
CDR3: CASSLLSGTGVGEQYF
size: -
V: TRBV27
J: TRBJ2-7
D: TRBD1

DNA: TGTGCCATCAGTGAGTCGAGCGGGGGGTTTGAGACCCAGTACTTC
CDR3: CAISESSGGFETQYF
size: -
V: TRBV10-3
J: TRBJ2-5
D: TRBD2

DNA: TGTGCCACCAGCAGAGATCTAGGGGTCGCTGAAGCTTTCTTT
CDR3: CATSRDLGVAEAFF
size: -
V: TRBV15
J: TRBJ1-1
D: -

DNA: TGCGCCAGCAGCTTTGCGGGCATGGACGAGCAGTACTTC
CDR3: CASSFAGMDEQYF
size: few
V: TRBV5-1
J: TRBJ2-7
D: -

DNA: TGCGCCAGCAGCCAAGAGGACACGCCTCTCGAAGATACGCAGTATTTT
CDR3: CASSQEDTPLEDTQYF
size: -
V: TRBV4-3
J: TRBJ2-3
D: -

DNA: TGCGCCAGCAGCCAAGGGAAACAGGTATTCTCTGGGGCCAACGTCCTGACTTTC
CDR3: CASSQGKQVFSGANVLTF
size: few
V: TRBV4-3
J: TRBJ2-6
D: -

DNA: TGTGCCAGCAGCGCGCCATTCACAGGGGTTTATGGCTACACCTTC
CDR3: CASSAPFTGVYGYTF
size: -
V: TRBV9
J: TRBJ1-2
D: TRBD1

DNA: TGTGCCAGCAGGGGGACAGGGAGTGGAGAGACCCAGTACTTC
CDR3: CASRGTGSGETQYF
size: -
V: TRBV7-9
J: TRBJ2-5
D: TRBD1

DNA: TGTGCCAGCAGCCCCCCCCTCAATGAGCAGTTCTTC
CDR3: CASSPPLNEQFF
size: -
V: TRBV7-9
J: TRBJ2-1
D: -

DNA: TGCAGCGTTATGACAGGGAAAGAATACGAGCAGTACTTC
CDR3: CSVMTGKEYEQYF
size: -
V: TRBV29-1
J: TRBJ2-7
D: TRBD1

DNA: TGTGCCACCAGCAGATACCCCGGACAGGGGGCTAATGAAAAACTGTTTTTT
CDR3: CATSRYPGQGANEKLFF
size: -
V: TRBV15
J: TRBJ1-4
D: TRBD1